Below, 32 T cell receptor beta chains from the same sample are listed, as sequenced in a study of blood T cell repertoires in COVID-19. Using immunoSEQ multiplex PCR, the repertoire was profiled, and TCRdb retains in-frame clones only, with some absent. The sample carries some 150,000 clones, approximately 80% recorded once. The sequencing input was peripheral blood. These TCRs come from a woman aged 45-65 years with acute or convalescent COVID-19.

The chain employs TRBV10-3 and TRBJ1-4; no firm D call. The CDR3 contains 16 residues. The ends were cut back, 2 bases at V and 0 bases at J, with 10 bases in the middle. Germline CDR1 ENHRY, CDR2 SYGVKD. The CDR3 protein is CAISEGRLSTNEKLFF. For the CDR3, the DNA is TGTGCCATCAGTGAGGGGAGGCTATCAACTAATGAAAAACTGTTTTTT.

This chain links TRBV4-3 with TRBJ2-5; D perhaps matches TRBD2 (5 bases). CDR1 LGHNA and CDR2 YSLEER come from the germline V gene. V shed 0 bases and J shed 4 bases, with 12 bases lying between them. The CDR3 spans 15 residues. The CDR3 here is CASSQEYTGRETQYF. The CDR3 DNA sequence: TGCGCCAGCAGCCAAGAGTATACGGGGAGAGAGACCCAGTACTTC.

The gene calls are TRBV24-1 and TRBJ2-7; no firm D call. In germline, CDR1 is KGHDR, CDR2 SFDVKD. The CDR3 has 19 residues. V lost 0 bases and J lost 0, with 20 bases in between. The CDR3 reads CATSDLDVRQLPDSYEQYF. The CDR3 DNA sequence: TGTGCCACCAGTGATTTGGATGTCAGGCAGTTACCCGACTCCTACGAGCAGTACTTC.

As to this clone: The sample holds other DNA sequences that translate to the same CDR3. The V call is TRBV6-2 or TRBV6-3, the J call TRBJ1-2, with D perhaps TRBD1 (5 bases). Germline V gene sequence: CDR1 MNHEY, CDR2 SVGEGT. The CDR3 extends over 14 amino acids. V lost 0 bases and J 4 bases, leaving 9 bases between the germline ends. The CDR3 region is CASSYSGGSYGYTF. The CDR3 DNA follows: TGTGCCAGCAGTTACTCCGGGGGGTCCTATGGCTACACCTTC.

The gene calls are TRBV28 and TRBJ1-1; the D is unclear. V lost 5 bases to trimming and J lost 1 base, with 14 bases between them. CDR3 length: 15 residues. Looked up from germline, CDR1 is MDHEN and CDR2 is SYDVKM. The CDR3 nucleotides read TGTGCCAGCAGTATGGGAGGGCCGAGGAACACTGAAGCTTTCTTT. It specifies CASSMGGPRNTEAFF. The full variable domain, completed using reference TRBV28 and TRBJ1-1, is DVKVTQSSRYLVKRTGEKVFLECVQDMDHENMFWYRQDPGLGLRLIYFSYDVKMKEKGDIPEGYSVSREKKERFSLILESASTNQTSMYLCASSMGGPRNTEAFFGQGTRLTVV.

This clone came up once. V and J are TRBV5-1 and TRBJ2-7; maybe TRBD2 (5 bases). This CDR3 comprises 13 residues. CDR1 is SGHRS and CDR2 is YFSETQ in the germline V gene. V lost 4 bases, J lost 7 bases, and 15 bases lay in between. The CDR3 nucleotides read TGCGCCAGCAGCACCCGGGAACAAGGGGAGCAGTACTTC. Translated: CASSTREQGEQYF.

The genes are TRBV19 and TRBJ2-1; tentative D call: TRBD2 (7 bases). The V end was cut by 1 base, the J end by 8 bases, with 21 bases between. Per germline, CDR1 LNHDA and CDR2 SQIVND (reference sequence). The CDR3 sequence is 17 residues long. The CDR3 reads CASSIAGGGGSGDEQFF. The CDR3 DNA reads as TGTGCCAGTAGTATAGCGGGAGGTGGGGGGTCAGGGGATGAGCAGTTCTTC.

This chain joins TRBV12-3 or TRBV12-4 and TRBJ2-7; the match to TRBD1 covers 7 bases. V lost 6 bases, J lost 8 bases, and 7 bases stayed unmatched. CDR3 length: 12 amino acids. The CDR3 coding sequence is TGTGCCAGCAGATCCACAGGGGAGAAGCAGTACTTC. Encoded protein: CASRSTGEKQYF.

The V call is TRBV7-2, the J call TRBJ2-1, with 7 bases identical to TRBD2. CDR3 size: 15 residues. CDR1 SGHTA and CDR2 FQGNSA come from the germline V gene. J gave up 1 base and V 3 bases, and 3 bases lay outside the gene matches. This CDR3 reads CASSLSGTSYNEQFF. CDR3 nucleotides: TGTGCCAGCAGCTTGAGCGGGACGTCCTACAATGAGCAGTTCTTC.

The J gene is TRBJ1-2, the V gene TRBV19, with D perhaps matching TRBD1 (6 bases). With 2 bases removed from V and 4 bases from J, the gap between germline ends came to 11 bases. Germline loops: CDR1 LNHDA, CDR2 SQIVND (reference sequence). This CDR3 has 14 residues. CDR3: CASSIRQDGYGYTF. In nucleotides, the CDR3 is TGTGCCAGTAGTATACGACAGGACGGCTATGGCTACACCTTC.

This chain uses TRBV6-4 with TRBJ2-5; the D gene is possibly TRBD1 (5 bases). The V gene's germline CDR1 is MRHNA and CDR2 SNTAGT. V was shortened by 4 bases and J by 5 bases, with 11 bases between the two germline ends. The CDR3 is 13 residues long. CDR3: CASSVGVGETQYF. DNA for the CDR3: TGTGCCAGCAGTGTAGGGGTCGGGGAGACCCAGTACTTC.

The chain uses TRBV6-1 and TRBJ2-2; 9 bases are shared with TRBD2. The germline V gene has CDR1 MNHNS and CDR2 SASEGT. With 2 bases clipped from V and 7 bases from J, the junction kept 5 bases outside the gene matches. CDR3 length equals 15 residues. DNA for the CDR3: TGTGCCAGCAGTGAATTGCCAGCGGGAGGCGGGGAGCTGTTTTTT. Translating it yields CASSELPAGGGELFF.

The gene calls are TRBV4-2 and TRBJ1-4; D gene uncertain. The CDR3 loop spans 16 amino acids. Trimming pared 2 bases from V and 5 bases from J, leaving 15 bases between. CDR1 and CDR2 (germline): LGHNA, YNFKEQ. The CDR3 sequence: CASSQPVGGLNEKLFF. In nucleotides, the CDR3 is TGTGCCAGCAGCCAACCTGTCGGCGGATTAAATGAAAAACTGTTTTTT.

The chain uses TRBV13 and TRBJ1-5; TRBD1 agrees at 10 bases. This CDR3 contains 16 residues. The junction had 3 bases not matched to a gene; V was cut back by 3 bases and J by 1 base. Germline V CDR1 and CDR2: PRHDT, FYEKMQ (reference sequence). For the CDR3, the DNA is TGTGCCAGCAGCTTGGGGGGACAGGGGAGCAATCAGCCCCAGCATTTT. It yields the protein CASSLGGQGSNQPQHF. Together with reference TRBV13 and TRBJ1-5, the CDR3 gives the full variable domain: AAGVIQSPRHLIKEKRETATLKCYPIPRHDTVYWYQQGPGQDPQFLISFYEKMQSDKGSIPDRFSAQQFSDYHSELNMSSLELGDSALYFCASSLGGQGSNQPQHFGDGTRLSIL.

The chain combines TRBV6-5 with TRBJ1-5, with 9 nucleotides matching TRBD1. The CDR3 sequence is 14 residues long. CDR1 is MNHEY, CDR2 SVGAGI, per germline. Unmatched junction bases numbered 4, after V lost 6 bases and J lost 4 bases. In DNA, the CDR3 is TGTGCCAGCAGCCGGGACAGGGATAATCAGCCCCAGCATTTT. Residues: CASSRDRDNQPQHF.

This CDR3 reads CASSLDRNEQFF. CDR3 coding DNA: TGTGCCAGCTCACTCGACAGGAATGAGCAGTTCTTC. The chain joins TRBV18 to TRBJ2-1; possibly TRBD1 for D (6 bases). Deletions cut 4 bases from V and 7 bases from J, with 8 bases between. The CDR3 runs 12 residues. Looked up from germline, CDR1 is KGHSH and CDR2 is LQKENI.

This clone was seen once. The V gene is TRBV4-2, the J gene TRBJ2-7, with D tentatively TRBD2 (7 bases). Germline V CDR1 and CDR2: LGHNA, YNFKEQ. The CDR3 has 14 amino acids. V lost 0 bases and J 6 bases, leaving 12 bases between the germline ends. The chain's CDR3 is CASSQEWEGGEQYF. The DNA of the CDR3 is TGTGCCAGCAGCCAAGAGTGGGAGGGGGGCGAGCAGTACTTC.

The CDR3 region is CASAQGFDGTQYF. CDR3 nucleotides: TGTGCCAGCGCACAGGGGTTTGACGGGACCCAGTACTTC. V gene TRBV5-5 combines with J gene TRBJ2-5, with 7 bases that match TRBD1. This CDR3 has 13 residues. In germline, CDR1 is SGHKS, CDR2 YYEKEE (reference sequence). The junction had 10 bases not matched to a gene; V was cut back by 7 bases and J by 7 bases.

This chain joins TRBV4-1 and TRBJ1-2, with D uncertain. Germline CDR1 is MGHRA and CDR2 is YSYEKL. V dropped 1 base and J dropped 2 bases, with 8 bases sitting between them. CDR3 length: 14 residues. The CDR3 sequence: CASSQAAANYGYTF. The CDR3 coding sequence is TGCGCCAGCAGCCAAGCGGCAGCGAACTATGGCTACACCTTC.

This chain joins TRBV5-1 and TRBJ1-1, with 8 bases matching TRBD1. V gave up 5 bases and J gave up 3 bases; unmatched junction bases: 12. Germline CDR1 reads SGHRS; CDR2 reads YFSETQ. This CDR3 has 16 residues. The CDR3 DNA follows: TGCGCCAGCAGTACCATCCAGGGGGCCGGAGACACTGAAGCTTTCTTT. Translated: CASSTIQGAGDTEAFF. Drawing the rest from reference TRBV5-1 and TRBJ1-1, the complete variable domain is KAGVTQTPRYLIKTRGQQVTLSCSPISGHRSVSWYQQTPGQGLQFLFEYFSETQRNKGNFPGRFSGRQFSNSRSEMNVSTLELGDSALYLCASSTIQGAGDTEAFFGQGTRLTVV.

The chain joins TRBV4-3 to TRBJ2-7; D is unclear. V lost 1 base to trimming and J lost 6 bases, with 10 bases between them. This CDR3 region has 13 residues. Per germline, CDR1 LGHNA and CDR2 YSLEER. In nucleotides, the CDR3 is TGCGCCAGCAGCCAAGTTCTCCCTTCCGAGCAGTACTTC. Its translation: CASSQVLPSEQYF.

This sequence joins TRBV6-1 and TRBJ2-7, with 13 bases lining up with TRBD2. CDR1 and CDR2 from the germline V gene are MNHNS and SASEGT. The CDR3 runs 15 residues. The J segment lost 3 bases and the V segment lost 4 bases, leaving 3 bases of the junction unmatched. CDR3 protein: CASSATSGGLYEQYF. DNA for the CDR3: TGTGCCAGCAGTGCGACTAGCGGGGGGCTCTACGAGCAGTACTTC.

The chain links TRBV7-3 to TRBJ2-2; no reliable D call. The ends were cut back, 4 bases at V and 0 bases at J, with 12 bases in the middle. Germline CDR1 reads SGHTA; CDR2 reads FQGTGA. CDR3 length: 16 residues. The DNA of the CDR3 is TGTGCCAGCAGCTCCCCCGCAGGCGCGAACACCGGGGAGCTGTTTTTT. It specifies CASSSPAGANTGELFF.

J is TRBJ2-7 and V is TRBV2, with 8 bases matching TRBD1. Trimming took 8 bases from V and 6 from J; bases not matched to a gene: 6. Germline V gene data show CDR1 as SNHLY and CDR2 as FYNNEI. The CDR3 extends over 12 amino acids. CDR3 sequence: CASGGTGGEQYF. The CDR3 nucleotides read TGTGCCAGCGGTGGGACAGGCGGCGAGCAGTACTTC.

The genes are TRBV7-3 and TRBJ2-2, with D possibly TRBD2 on 6 matching bases. The CDR3 has 16 amino acids. V was trimmed by 5 bases and J by 4 bases, leaving 17 bases between them. CDR1 and CDR2 from the germline V gene are SGHTA and FQGTGA. CDR3 loop: CASSLAGGVGTGELFF. CDR3 sequence (DNA): TGTGCCAGCAGCCTGGCTGGCGGGGTCGGCACCGGGGAGCTGTTTTTT.

V gene TRBV6-1 combines with J gene TRBJ1-5; TRBD1 matches at 9 bases. Germline V gene lookup returns CDR1 MNHNS and CDR2 SASEGT. The CDR3 has 17 residues. Unmatched junction bases numbered 14, after V lost 2 bases and J lost 9 bases. The CDR3 protein is CASSEYLRTGALGPQHF. For the CDR3, the DNA is TGTGCCAGCAGTGAATACTTACGGACAGGGGCTCTGGGGCCCCAGCATTTT.

The chain couples TRBV12-3 or TRBV12-4 to TRBJ1-2; 8 nucleotides align to TRBD1. The CDR3 sequence is 13 residues long. J gave up 8 bases and V 6 bases, and 8 bases lay outside the gene matches. CDR3 DNA: TGTGCCAGCAGCCCCGACAGGGGACGGGGCTACACCTTC. It codes for CASSPDRGRGYTF.

The V call is TRBV7-2, the J call TRBJ1-5, with D unresolved. Germline CDR1 is SGHTA and CDR2 is FQGNSA. This CDR3 contains 15 residues. Trimming removed 2 bases at V and 3 bases at J, with 11 bases between. The CDR3 sequence is CASSLYQQSNQPQHF. The CDR3 DNA follows: TGTGCCAGCAGCTTATACCAACAGTCCAATCAGCCCCAGCATTTT.

The V gene is TRBV7-2, the J gene TRBJ2-7, with TRBD2 matching 10 bases. The CDR3 sequence is 15 residues long. Looked up from germline, CDR1 is SGHTA and CDR2 is FQGNSA. V dropped 5 bases and J dropped 6; count of bases not matched to a gene: 10. Here the CDR3 reads CASSRKRGGPGEQYF. The CDR3 DNA sequence: TGTGCCAGCAGCCGTAAGCGGGGGGGCCCGGGCGAGCAGTACTTC.

The chain couples TRBV5-3 to TRBJ2-2; 7 nucleotides align to TRBD2. TRBV5-3 is noted as an ORF with a role that remains uncertain. The CDR3 runs 18 residues. With 4 bases clipped from V and 4 bases from J, the junction kept 16 bases outside the gene matches. The CDR3 nucleotides read TGTGCCAGAAGCCCGATTAAGGAAAAGGGCGGGGGCACCGGGGAGCTGTTTTTT. It specifies CARSPIKEKGGGTGELFF.

J is TRBJ2-7 and V is TRBV6-5; TRBD1 is a possible D gene (6 bases). This CDR3 is 13 amino acids long. Trimming removed 4 bases from V and 3 bases from J, with 10 bases in between. From germline, CDR1 is MNHEY and CDR2 SVGAGI. The CDR3 DNA reads as TGTGCCAGCAGTTTCGGACAGATCTACGAGCAGTACTTC. This gives the protein CASSFGQIYEQYF.

The gene calls are TRBV5-5 and TRBJ2-2, with 11 bases matching TRBD2. Per germline, CDR1 SGHKS and CDR2 YYEKEE (reference sequence). V shed 2 bases, J shed 6 bases, and the junction held 15 bases outside the gene matches. This CDR3 region has 19 residues. CDR3 protein: CASSFGLAGGLTHPGELFF. The CDR3 region has the DNA TGTGCCAGCAGCTTCGGGCTAGCGGGGGGTCTTACTCATCCCGGGGAGCTGTTTTTT.